Sequencing of this TCR beta chain was carried out in a study of Graves' ophthalmopathy and Graves' hyperthyroidism. The overall study: Stable hyperthyroidism meant no progression to ophthalmopathy within 18 months of follow-up. Study-wide results and caveats: Among expanded thyroid clonotypes above 0.001 frequency, most also occurred in blood.

This clonotype was detected many times. Antigen unknown. Amplification targeted the TCR beta CDR3 regions, with RNA transcripts as the source material. First-round RT-PCR employed HTBI primers, with a second-round multiplex PCR after it. TCRdb reanalysed the multiplex PCR reads using MiXCR and keeps one entry per CDR3 protein. The sample has more than 1,000,000 distinct CDR3 sequences; about 36% are singletons. Newly diagnosed, the hyperthyroidism patients had under 2 months' duration and were aged 18 to 65. Clinical symptoms, serum thyroxine, TRAb, thyroid ultrasound and orbital computed tomography were relied on for diagnosis. CDR3 length: 14 residues. Germline V gene lookup returns CDR1 KGHDR and CDR2 SFDVKD. Trimming stripped 2 bases from V and 3 bases from J, with 10 bases between.

The sample taken for sequencing was peripheral blood or thyroid tissue (not recorded which). V gene TRBV24-1 combines with J gene TRBJ2-7; TRBD2 might be the D (5 bases). This TCR was sampled from an adult man with Graves' hyperthyroidism. The DNA of the CDR3 is TGTGCCACCAGTGATTCGGTGGGGAGCTACGAGCAGTACTTC. This codes for CATSDSVGSYEQYF.